One sample yielded the 2 T cell receptor beta chains listed below, sequenced in a study of shared clonotypes between healthy human individuals (TCRdb year 2020). Library prep was done by the immunoSEQ multiplex PCR assay. TCRdb took over this immuneACCESS table, retaining in-frame rearrangements with V and J assigned. Such tables are incomplete; in checked studies, under half of the missing clones stem from an unresolved V gene, and the remainder is unexplained. The table for this sample lists about 2 million clones; roughly 94% of them were counted only once. Clones ranked in the top ten supply approximately 0.13% of the sample. Input material: naive CD4+ T cells sorted from blood. The cell subset or site label for this specimen denotes: CD45RA+ positively selected. The receptors originated from a man aged 18 to 30 in good health.

This clone is a singleton in its sample. The gene calls are TRBV5-1 and TRBJ2-3; TRBD1 might be the D (6 bases). From germline, CDR1 is SGHRS and CDR2 YFSETQ. The CDR3 is 14 residues long. V lost 4 bases and J lost 4, with 13 bases in between. The CDR3 DNA is TGCGCCAGCAGCCCACAGGGTTTCCCAGATACGCAGTATTTT. Translated, it gives CASSPQGFPDTQYF.

The V gene is TRBV5-8, the J gene TRBJ2-7; TRBD1 matches at 9 bases. Germline trimming cut 4 bases from V and 0 bases from J; bases unmatched to any gene: 8. From germline, CDR1 is SGHTS and CDR2 YDEGEE. The CDR3 sequence is 16 residues long. As DNA, the CDR3 is TGTGCCAGCAGCCACCTCCGGACAGGGGTCTCCTACGAGCAGTACTTC. Amino acid sequence: CASSHLRTGVSYEQYF.